This T cell receptor beta chain was recorded in a study of graft-versus-host responses after intestinal transplantation (dated by TCRdb to 2020 to 2022). Regarding the study in general: The transplants that recipients got were multivisceral, liver-intestinal, or isolated intestinal. Every recipient was given anti-thymocyte globulin induction, then maintenance tacrolimus and steroids for around three years. Bulk TCR-beta CDR3 sequencing was used to track graft-versus-host and host-versus-graft alloreactive T cell clones in the graft, circulation and bone marrow after intestinal transplantation. To identify alloreactive clones, pre-transplant mixed lymphocyte reaction products were sequenced and then compared with unstimulated pre-transplant donor and recipient T cells. Of the roughly 25 intestinal transplant recipients enrolled in the cohort, one of whom was a retransplant, 3 patients without pretransplant specimens were excluded. A peak of at least 4% donor T cells among recipient peripheral blood mononuclear cells was the definition used for donor T cell macrochimerism. Rather than being sequenced by the commercial service, samples from a few later patients were sequenced in-house on an Illumina MiSeq and processed with MiXCR.

On this clone itself: Its antigen is unknown. Per-base qualities were not stored, and no clone one base away is much larger.

Libraries were built with the immunoSEQ multiplex PCR assay. For most patients, high-throughput TCR-beta CDR3 sequencing of genomic DNA was performed by Adaptive Biotechnologies. Per the source publication's procedure: Adaptive's ImmunoSEQ software supplied the TCR sequencing data for 18 patients, while MiXCR and VDJtools were used to process a few other patients. CDR3 nucleotide sequences shared between donor and recipient were removed because their origin could not be assigned. To count as alloreactive, a clone needed at least 2-fold expansion over unstimulated cells and a minimum CFSE-low frequency of 0.002% (template counts) or 0.001% (read counts). Mappable clones were those detected in sequenced pre-transplant spleen, lymph node, or MLR CFSE-low populations of the donor or recipient. Cumulative frequency of alloreactive clones was calculated as a percentage of all sequences weighted by copy number. The immuneACCESS repertoire file appears here via TCRdb, limited to in-frame rearrangements. These files lack a portion of the clones; in checked studies, under half of the deficit traces to unresolved V genes, and the cause of the others is not known. V, J and clone size reflect that table, while D and trimming were determined from the DNA. The sample has about 57,000 clones on record, approximately 90% of them singletons. The biggest ten clones account for 1.5% to 2% of the sample.

Overall study results and their limits: GvH clones were detected in recipient bone marrow, and some of these GvH clones were observed earlier in ileal mucosa or blood, consistent with an intestinal mucosal origin. Patients with donor T cell macrochimerism had high GvH to HvG T cell clonal ratios in their allografts. The relatively low number and heterogeneity of intestinal transplant patients limited the conclusions. Early after transplant, peak levels of circulating GvH clones were associated with declines in HvG clones.

Blood samples were collected up to 4 times in the first month after transplant and then at least monthly when available. The germline V gene specifies SGHRS as CDR1 and YFSETQ as CDR2. The CDR3, from cysteine to phenylalanine, totals 15 residues. Just the 45-base CDR3 DNA is kept, in frame starting at base 1. Germline trimming: 4 bases from V, 2 bases from J; junction bases outside gene matches: 4. The TCR sequence derives from a human patient who received an intestinal transplant, so some T cells may come from the graft donor. The input for sequencing was PBMCs, taken 26 days after transplant. The rearranged chain carries TRBV5-1 and TRBJ2-1; 9 middle bases align to TRBD1. The DNA sequence is as follows: TGCGCCAGCAGCGGCGGGACAGGGACCTACAATGAGCAGTTCTTC. This codes for CASSGGTGTYNEQFF.